These 26 T cell receptor beta chains originate from one sample sequenced in a study of human T cells and chemical hapten exposure (dated by TCRdb to the early 2020s). What this sample's time point label stands for: patch test 2, 6 weeks after DPC sensitization. According to the study, the label for this sample's treatment or condition signals: therapeutic diphenylcyclopropenone sensitization with weekly scalp DPC. The library was prepared using RACE. Data came from a NextSeq 500. The public sequencing data were trimmed at Q25 with fastp and processed into clonotypes with MiXCR by TCRdb, which kept only in-frame beta chains. CDR3 protein duplicates are merged, each entry listing the most common genes and DNA. The sample profile shows about 82,000 distinct CDR3 sequences; around 7% of them were found once. Around 1.3% of the sample comes from the top ten. This specimen was whole blood, taken in connection with sensitization to the hapten diphenylcyclopropenone (DPC). These receptors originate from a woman younger than 45 with alopecia areata. Some clones in this sample may be carry-over from other donors' samples.

About this clonotype itself: A much larger clone differs from this one at a single base, so this may be a read error. This chain uses TRBV10-3 with TRBJ2-7, with D perhaps being TRBD1 or TRBD2 (5 bases each). The CDR3 covers 13 residues. Germline values: CDR1 ENHRY, CDR2 SYGVKD. The CDR3 sequence is CVILGTGTYEQYF. CDR3 coding DNA: TGTGTCATCCTCGGGACGGGGACCTACGAGCAGTACTTC.

The chain carries TRBV5-1 and TRBJ2-7; D gene uncertain. This CDR3 has 14 amino acids. V lost 0 bases, J lost 1 base, and 8 bases lay in between. The germline CDR1 and CDR2 sequences are SGHRS and YFSETQ. The CDR3 loop reads CASSLGTTSYEQYF. The CDR3 nucleotides are TGCGCCAGCAGCTTGGGGACGACTTCCTACGAGCAGTACTTC.

This clonotype was observed a few times. The CDR3 protein is CASSFPPRTDTQYF. The DNA of the CDR3 is TGCGCCAGCAGCTTCCCCCCTCGCACAGATACGCAGTATTTT. The chain employs TRBV5-1 and TRBJ2-3; D is uncertain. Trimming removed 2 bases at V and 1 base at J, with 8 bases between. Germline CDR1 is SGHRS and CDR2 is YFSETQ. The length of the CDR3 is 14 residues.

This clonotype was detected a few times. The V gene is TRBV20-1, the J gene TRBJ1-1; unclear D gene. The V and J ends lost 1 base and 5 bases respectively, with 14 bases between them. CDR3 size: 14 residues. Germline CDR1 DFQATT, CDR2 SNEGSKA (reference sequence). The CDR3 sequence is CSARGEVGITEAFF. As DNA, the CDR3 is TGCAGTGCTAGAGGAGAGGTGGGGATTACTGAAGCTTTCTTT.

This clonotype occurred many times. The rearrangement joins TRBV12-3 or TRBV12-4 to TRBJ2-5, with D possibly TRBD1 on 6 matching bases. The CDR3 extends over 15 amino acids. Trimming removed 0 bases at V and 4 bases at J, with 12 bases between. CDR3 coding DNA: TGTGCCAGCAGTTTAGCCCCCAGGGGCATAGAGACCCAGTACTTC. It yields the protein CASSLAPRGIETQYF.

To note about this clonotype: A read error may be the cause here, since a much bigger clone is one base away. The V gene is TRBV27, the J gene TRBJ2-1; TRBD2 aligns across 7 bases. This CDR3 region has 14 residues. The V and J ends lost 6 bases and 7 bases, in that order; junction bases with no gene match: 9. Germline CDR1 MNHEY, CDR2 SMNVEV (reference sequence). The CDR3 DNA is TGTGCCAGCAGCCCAGGGACTACCAGGAATGAGCAGTTCTTC. It yields the protein CASSPGTTRNEQFF.

This clonotype has at least ten counts. The rearrangement links TRBV7-9 to TRBJ2-7, with D possibly TRBD1 on 6 matching bases. The CDR3 totals 14 residues. V was cut by 5 bases and J by 3 bases, with 14 bases left in between. Germline V gene lookup returns CDR1 SEHNR and CDR2 FQNEAQ (reference sequence). CDR3 sequence (DNA): TGTGCCAGCAGCCTGGACAGCCAGAGCTACGAGCAGTACTTC. Translating it yields CASSLDSQSYEQYF. The full variable domain, in which reference TRBV7-9 and TRBJ2-7 provide the parts outside the CDR3, is DTGVSQNPRHKITKRGQNVTFRCDPISEHNRLYWYRQTLGQGPEFLTYFQNEAQLEKSRLLSDRFSAERPKGSFSTLEIQRTEQGDSAMYLCASSLDSQSYEQYFGPGTRLTVT.

At least ten counts were recorded for this clonotype. The V and J genes are TRBV19 and TRBJ1-5, with D unresolved. Germline CDR1 is LNHDA and CDR2 is SQIVND (reference sequence). This CDR3 spans 16 amino acids. The V end lost 3 bases, the J end lost 4 bases, and 16 bases lay between the germline ends. CDR3 in amino acids: CASSINSQPGNQPQHF. In nucleotides, the CDR3 is TGTGCCAGTAGTATCAACAGCCAACCGGGGAATCAGCCCCAGCATTTT.

This clonotype has ten or more counts. The V gene is TRBV20-1, the J gene TRBJ1-5; 8 bases align to TRBD1. V dropped 5 bases and J dropped 1; count of bases not matched to a gene: 10. The CDR3 is 16 amino acids. The germline CDR1 and CDR2 sequences are DFQATT and SNEGSKA (reference sequence). CDR3 sequence: CSALRTGKGSNQPQHF. The CDR3, as DNA: TGCAGTGCTCTCAGGACAGGGAAGGGGAGCAATCAGCCCCAGCATTTT.

This clonotype turned up a few times. The chain links TRBV6-5 to TRBJ1-1; D might be TRBD1 (6 bases). CDR1 is MNHEY, CDR2 SVGAGI, per germline. Trimming removed 6 bases at V and 0 bases at J, with 14 bases between. The CDR3 sequence is 15 residues long. CDR3 coding DNA: TGTGCCAGCAGCTGGGGGGGGGCCCTGAACACTGAAGCTTTCTTT. Translated: CASSWGGALNTEAFF.

This clonotype occurred a few times. The chain recombines TRBV30 with TRBJ2-7; D could derive from TRBD1 or TRBD2 (6 bases each). CDR1 and CDR2 (germline): GTSNPN, SVGIG (reference sequence). The CDR3 is made up of 12 amino acids. V lost 4 bases, J lost 1 base, and 8 bases lay in between. CDR3 residues: CAWTGASYEQYF. The CDR3 bases are TGTGCCTGGACGGGGGCGTCCTACGAGCAGTACTTC.

This clonotype was counted at least ten times. This rearrangement joins TRBV2 to TRBJ1-1; no clear D. This CDR3 has 14 amino acids. Trimming shortened V by 4 bases and J by 0 bases, and 9 bases separated the two germline ends. CDR1 and CDR2 from the germline V gene are SNHLY and FYNNEI. CDR3 sequence reads: CASSVARMNTEAFF. The DNA for the CDR3 is TGTGCCAGCAGTGTGGCCAGGATGAACACTGAAGCTTTCTTT.

This clonotype was recorded a few times. The chain combines TRBV14 with TRBJ1-3; no firm D call. The germline V and J ends were trimmed by 5 bases and 0 bases, with 14 bases remaining between them. CDR1 is SGHDN and CDR2 is FVKESK in the germline V gene. The CDR3 has 16 amino acids. The chain's CDR3 is CASSAFSPVSGNTIYF. As DNA, the CDR3 is TGTGCCAGCAGCGCATTTTCACCGGTCTCTGGAAACACCATATATTTT. The entire variable domain, with the rest obtained from reference TRBV14 and TRBJ1-3, is as follows: EAGVTQFPSHSVIEKGQTVTLRCDPISGHDNLYWYRRVMGKEIKFLLHFVKESKQDESGMPNNRFLAERTGGTYSTLKVQPAELEDSGVYFCASSAFSPVSGNTIYFGEGSWLTVV.

The chain has TRBV6-2 or TRBV6-3 and TRBJ2-6; D uncertain. The V end lost 2 bases, the J end lost 8 bases, and 16 bases lay between the germline ends. The CDR3 has 16 amino acids. Germline assignment: CDR1 MNHEY and CDR2 SVGEGT. CDR3 protein: CASSYGRTSKTNVLTF. The CDR3 nucleotides are TGTGCCAGCAGTTACGGGCGGACGAGTAAGACCAACGTCCTGACTTTC.

This clonotype was seen more than once but under ten times. V and J are TRBV27 and TRBJ2-3, with 12 positions matching TRBD1. CDR1 and CDR2 from the germline V gene are MNHEY and SMNVEV (reference sequence). The length of the CDR3 is 15 residues. V lost 6 bases and J lost 5; bases outside the gene matches: 6. CDR3 protein: CASSPGQGAKDTQYF. The CDR3 region has the DNA TGTGCCAGCAGCCCGGGACAGGGGGCGAAAGATACGCAGTATTTT.

This clonotype was observed a few times. The chain joins TRBV18 to TRBJ1-1; no firm D call. This CDR3 is 13 amino acids long. The V end was cut by 3 bases, the J end by 3 bases, with 8 bases between. Germline V gene lookup returns CDR1 KGHSH and CDR2 LQKENI. The CDR3, as DNA: TGTGCCAGCTCACCGCAAGTTGACACTGAAGCTTTCTTT. It encodes CASSPQVDTEAFF.

V gene TRBV6-5 combines with J gene TRBJ2-7; either TRBD1 or TRBD2 may supply D (5 bases each). Germline V gives CDR1 MNHEY, CDR2 SVGAGI. Deletions cut 4 bases from V and 0 bases from J, with 25 bases between. The CDR3 has 19 amino acids. CDR3 loop: CASSFYPTEGRTTSYEQYF. CDR3 sequence (DNA): TGTGCCAGCAGTTTTTACCCGACAGAGGGTCGTACTACCTCCTACGAGCAGTACTTC.

There are a few counts of this clonotype. V usage is TRBV7-2 and J usage is TRBJ1-2; no firm D call. The CDR3 sequence is 14 residues long. Looked up from germline, CDR1 is SGHTA and CDR2 is FQGNSA. The V end lost 5 bases, the J end lost 4 bases, and 14 bases lay between the germline ends. For the CDR3, the DNA is TGTGCCAGCAGCACTCAACGTGGGCCCTATGGCTACACCTTC. This translates into CASSTQRGPYGYTF.

Worth noting for this clonotype: This may arise from a read error, as a much more abundant clone is one base away. The chain has TRBV7-9 and TRBJ1-2; D not certain. The CDR3 is 11 amino acids. Germline V gene data show CDR1 as SEHNR and CDR2 as FQNEAQ (reference sequence). CDR3 loop: CASRPNYGYNF. CDR3 nucleotide sequence: TGTGCCAGCAGGCCTAACTATGGCTACAACTTC.

Ten or more counts support this clonotype. The chain couples TRBV20-1 to TRBJ1-5, with D possibly TRBD1 on 5 matching bases. This CDR3 spans 15 amino acids. Trimming removed 1 base from V and 3 bases from J, with 13 bases in between. Germline values: CDR1 DFQATT, CDR2 SNEGSKA (reference sequence). As DNA, the CDR3 is TGCAGTGCTAGAGTTGCCGGGACCCCCAATCAGCCCCAGCATTTT. It codes for CSARVAGTPNQPQHF.

This clonotype was seen ten or more times. This chain links TRBV6-5 with TRBJ1-2; 7 positions agree with TRBD1. The CDR3 extends over 15 amino acids. J was trimmed by 2 bases and V by 0 bases; bases with no gene match: 3. Germline CDR1 is MNHEY and CDR2 is SVGAGI. CDR3 amino acids: CASSYSQTGNYGYTF. The CDR3 DNA reads TGTGCCAGCAGTTACTCTCAGACAGGGAACTATGGCTACACCTTC.

Many counts were recorded for this clonotype. This CDR3 reads CASSLSTGSLETQYF. In DNA form, the CDR3 reads TGTGCCAGCAGTCTTTCGACAGGTAGCTTAGAGACCCAGTACTTC. V usage is TRBV12-3 or TRBV12-4 and J usage is TRBJ2-5, with D possibly TRBD1 on 6 matching bases. The CDR3 has 15 amino acids. V lost 5 bases to trimming and J lost 4 bases, with 17 bases between them.

This clonotype was seen only a few times. The genes are TRBV5-1 and TRBJ1-4, with D tentatively TRBD1 (6 bases). This CDR3 is built from 15 residues. Germline values: CDR1 SGHRS, CDR2 YFSETQ. V lost 3 bases to trimming and J lost 1 base, with 10 bases between them. This CDR3 reads CASSYQQGTNEKLFF. The CDR3 coding sequence is TGCGCCAGCAGCTACCAACAGGGAACTAATGAAAAACTGTTTTTT.

This chain joins TRBV5-1 and TRBJ1-1; possibly TRBD1 for D (6 bases). V was trimmed by 0 bases and J by 4 bases, leaving 10 bases between them. Germline V CDR1 and CDR2: SGHRS, YFSETQ. CDR3 length: 14 amino acids. CDR3 protein: CASSLEGGTTEAFF. The CDR3 DNA is TGCGCCAGCAGCTTGGAGGGGGGGACCACTGAAGCTTTCTTT.

The rearrangement joins TRBV20-1 to TRBJ2-5, with 11 bases identical to TRBD1. The CDR3 is made up of 15 amino acids. Germline CDR1 is DFQATT and CDR2 is SNEGSKA (reference sequence). After removal of 0 bases from V and 5 bases from J, the junction contained 5 bases not matched to a gene. The CDR3 DNA follows: TGCAGTGCTAGAGACTCGGGACAGGGGGTCGAGACCCAGTACTTC. As protein: CSARDSGQGVETQYF.

At least ten counts were recorded for this clonotype. The chain links TRBV2 to TRBJ2-3; tentatively, D is TRBD2 (5 bases). This CDR3 has 17 residues. V was shortened by 2 bases and J by 3 bases, with 18 bases between the two germline ends. CDR1 is SNHLY and CDR2 is FYNNEI in the germline V gene. The CDR3 protein is CASSETVIGLATDTQYF. The CDR3 DNA is TGTGCCAGCAGTGAAACGGTCATAGGGCTAGCAACAGATACGCAGTATTTT.